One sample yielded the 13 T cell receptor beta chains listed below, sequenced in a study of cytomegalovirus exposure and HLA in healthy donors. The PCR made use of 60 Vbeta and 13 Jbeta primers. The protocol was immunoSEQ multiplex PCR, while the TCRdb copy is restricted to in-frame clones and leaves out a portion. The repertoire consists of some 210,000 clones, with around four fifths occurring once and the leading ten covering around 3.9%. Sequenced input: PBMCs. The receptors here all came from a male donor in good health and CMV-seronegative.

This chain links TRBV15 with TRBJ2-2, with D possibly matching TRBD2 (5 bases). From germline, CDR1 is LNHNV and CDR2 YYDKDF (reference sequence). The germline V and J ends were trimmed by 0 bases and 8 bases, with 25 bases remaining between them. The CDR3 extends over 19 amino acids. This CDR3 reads CATSRDLTTTALVPGELFF. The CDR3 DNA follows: TGTGCCACCAGCAGAGATTTAACGACTACCGCATTAGTACCGGGGGAGCTGTTTTTT.

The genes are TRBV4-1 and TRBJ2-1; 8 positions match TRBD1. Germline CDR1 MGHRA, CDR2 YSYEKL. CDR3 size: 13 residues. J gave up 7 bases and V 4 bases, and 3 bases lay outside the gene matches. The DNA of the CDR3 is TGCGCCAGCAGCCGAAGACAGGGGAATGAGCAGTTCTTC. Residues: CASSRRQGNEQFF.

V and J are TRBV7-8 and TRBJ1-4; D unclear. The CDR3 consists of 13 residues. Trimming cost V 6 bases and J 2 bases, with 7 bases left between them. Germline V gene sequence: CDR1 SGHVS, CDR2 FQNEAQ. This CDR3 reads CASRAGTNEKLFF. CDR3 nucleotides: TGTGCCAGCAGGGCGGGCACTAATGAAAAACTGTTTTTT.

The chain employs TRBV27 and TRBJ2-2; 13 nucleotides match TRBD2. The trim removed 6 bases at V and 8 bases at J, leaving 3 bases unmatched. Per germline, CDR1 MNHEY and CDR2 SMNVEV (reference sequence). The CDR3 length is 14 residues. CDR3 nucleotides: TGTGCCAGCAGGGGACTAGCGGGATCGGGGGAGCTGTTTTTT. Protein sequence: CASRGLAGSGELFF.

CDR3 nucleotides: TGTGCCAGCAGTGTTAGGACAGAGAGCTCCTACGAGCAGTACTTC. Residues: CASSVRTESSYEQYF. This rearrangement joins TRBV6-5 to TRBJ2-7; D possibly corresponds to TRBD1 (6 bases). The germline gives CDR1 MNHEY, CDR2 SVGAGI. Trimming took off 5 bases at V and 0 bases at J, with 14 bases between the two ends. There are 15 residues in the CDR3.

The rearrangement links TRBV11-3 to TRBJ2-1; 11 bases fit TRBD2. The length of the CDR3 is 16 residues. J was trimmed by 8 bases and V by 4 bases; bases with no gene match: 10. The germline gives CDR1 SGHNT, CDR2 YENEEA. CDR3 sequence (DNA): TGTGCCAGCAGCTCAATCGGGACTAGCGGCGGCTATGAGCAGTTCTTC. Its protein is CASSSIGTSGGYEQFF.

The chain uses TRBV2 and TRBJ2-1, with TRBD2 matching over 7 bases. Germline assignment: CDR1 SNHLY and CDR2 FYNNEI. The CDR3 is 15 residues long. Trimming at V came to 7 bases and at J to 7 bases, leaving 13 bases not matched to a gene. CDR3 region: CASTKSGLAENEQFF. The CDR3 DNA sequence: TGTGCCAGCACCAAGTCGGGGCTAGCGGAAAATGAGCAGTTCTTC.

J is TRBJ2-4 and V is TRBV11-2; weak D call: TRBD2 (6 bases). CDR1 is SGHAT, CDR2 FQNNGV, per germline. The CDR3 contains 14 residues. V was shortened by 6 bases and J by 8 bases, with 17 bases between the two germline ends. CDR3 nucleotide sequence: TGTGCCAGCAGGGAGGGTACCCCTCTAGACATTCAGTACTTC. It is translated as CASREGTPLDIQYF.

CDR3 region: CASSAYSDSSYEQYF. DNA for the CDR3: TGTGCCAGCAGCGCATACTCGGACAGCTCCTACGAGCAGTACTTC. The V gene is TRBV9, the J gene TRBJ2-7; possible D gene TRBD1, 6 bases. The V end lost 3 bases, the J end lost 0 bases, and 13 bases lay between the germline ends. The germline V gene encodes CDR1 SGDLS and CDR2 YYNGEE. The CDR3 loop spans 15 amino acids.

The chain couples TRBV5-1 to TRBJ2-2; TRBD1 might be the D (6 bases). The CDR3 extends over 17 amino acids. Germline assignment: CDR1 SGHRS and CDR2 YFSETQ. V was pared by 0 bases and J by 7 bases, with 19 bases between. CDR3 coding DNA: TGCGCCAGCAGCTTGGCCCTACTGGCAGGGGAGTTCGGGGAGCTGTTTTTT. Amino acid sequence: CASSLALLAGEFGELFF. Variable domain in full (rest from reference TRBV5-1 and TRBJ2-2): KAGVTQTPRYLIKTRGQQVTLSCSPISGHRSVSWYQQTPGQGLQFLFEYFSETQRNKGNFPGRFSGRQFSNSRSEMNVSTLELGDSALYLCASSLALLAGEFGELFFGEGSRLTVL.

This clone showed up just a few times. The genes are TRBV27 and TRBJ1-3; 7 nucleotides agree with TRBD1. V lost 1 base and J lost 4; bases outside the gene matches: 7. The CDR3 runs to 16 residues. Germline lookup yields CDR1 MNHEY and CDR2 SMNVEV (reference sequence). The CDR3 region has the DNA TGTGCCAGCAGTTTATTGCCGACAGGGTCCGGAAACACCATATATTTT. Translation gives CASSLLPTGSGNTIYF.

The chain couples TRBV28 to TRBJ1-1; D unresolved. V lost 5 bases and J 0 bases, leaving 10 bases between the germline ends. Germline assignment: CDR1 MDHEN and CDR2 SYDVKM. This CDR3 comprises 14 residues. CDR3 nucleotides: TGTGCCAGCAGTGCCCCCCGGGTGAACACTGAAGCTTTCTTT. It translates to CASSAPRVNTEAFF. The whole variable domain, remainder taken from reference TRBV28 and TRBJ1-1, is DVKVTQSSRYLVKRTGEKVFLECVQDMDHENMFWYRQDPGLGLRLIYFSYDVKMKEKGDIPEGYSVSREKKERFSLILESASTNQTSMYLCASSAPRVNTEAFFGQGTRLTVV.

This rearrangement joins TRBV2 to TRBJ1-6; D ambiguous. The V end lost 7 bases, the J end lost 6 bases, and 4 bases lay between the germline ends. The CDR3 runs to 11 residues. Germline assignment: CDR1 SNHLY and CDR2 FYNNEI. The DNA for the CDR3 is TGTGCCAGCACCAGTAATTCACCCCTCCACTTT. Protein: CASTSNSPLHF. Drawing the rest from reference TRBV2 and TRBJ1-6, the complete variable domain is EPEVTQTPSHQVTQMGQEVILRCVPISNHLYFYWYRQILGQKVEFLVSFYNNEISEKSEIFDDQFSVERPDGSNFTLKIRSTKLEDSAMYFCASTSNSPLHFGNGTRLTVT.